The T cell receptor beta chain under discussion was sequenced for a study of shared clonotypes between healthy human individuals. Across the whole study: Per donor, three plates held CD4 naive cells, three held CD4 memory, two held CD8 naive and one held CD8 memory. Study-wide results and limits: The represented genetic and exposure-history diversity was limited by the small number of donors.

About this clone itself: Antigen specificity is unknown. At one of its ends the junction is not consistent with the germline gene, which may arise from a read error.

This CDR3 contains 16 residues. Germline-derived CDR1 and CDR2 are SGDLS and YYNGEE. In the original workflow: Junction-only immunoSEQ sequences carried no quality scores, so filtering differed. Produced via immunoSEQ multiplex PCR; TCRdb's table is partial and in-frame only. V, J and clone size reflect that table, while D and trimming were determined from the DNA. The sample has fewer than 3 million clones; around 93% are singletons. V and J are TRBV9 and TRBJ1-2; D ambiguous. The sequence was obtained from a man younger than 30 in good health. Some clones in this sample may be carry-over from other donors' samples. Sequences were obtained from naive CD4+ T cells from PBMCs. The subset: CD45RA+ positively selected. CDR3 protein: CASSVSGSGPTYDYTF. CDR3 coding DNA: TGCGCCAGCAGCGTATCCGGGTCAGGCCCAACCTATGACTACACCTTC.